This T cell receptor beta chain was sequenced during a study of T cell repertoires in cytomegalovirus infection. Across the study: Public TCR beta signatures marked donors with CMV infection and the matching HLA.

Study observations and caveats: Cumulative frequency of public TCR beta families picked out carriers of CMV plus the relevant HLA.

TCRdb passed the reads through MiXCR, listing each CDR3 protein once. This repertoire shows fewer than 650,000 distinct CDR3 sequences, 40% found once; its top ten account for more than 40%. There are a few counts of this clonotype. Its antigen is not identified. This CDR3 is 13 amino acids long. Germline V gives CDR1 SGHAT, CDR2 FQNNGV. The V end lost 1 base, the J end lost 7 bases, and 10 bases lay between the germline ends. This clonotype originated in a human donor in good health (CMV status not recorded). Some clones in this sample may be carry-over from other donors' samples. V usage is TRBV11-2 and J usage is TRBJ1-1, with D perhaps matching TRBD1 (5 bases). This material consisted of cultured PBMCs, taken from culture after CMV antigen stimulation. CDR3 protein: CASSLGEGYEAFF. Written as DNA, the CDR3 is TGTGCCAGCAGCTTAGGGGAGGGGTATGAAGCTTTCTTT.